This T cell receptor (beta chain) was obtained from a study of T cell repertoires in cytomegalovirus infection. Study information: Public TCR beta signatures indicated both CMV infection and matching HLA type. Study-wide points: Carriers of CMV plus the relevant HLA were identified by cumulative public TCR beta family frequency.

As regards this clonotype: Its antigen remains unknown.

The CDR3 totals 13 residues. V lost 2 bases, J lost 5 bases, and 6 bases lay in between. The germline V gene encodes CDR1 MNHGY and CDR2 SAAAGT. TCRdb redid the calling of the reads with MiXCR, one entry per CDR3 protein. The table has about 440,000 distinct CDR3 sequences, approximately 31% seen once. The material sequenced was PBMCs. The genes are TRBV6-8 and TRBJ2-2; D remains ambiguous. This receptor was identified in a human donor in good health (CMV status not recorded). Some clones in this sample may be carry-over from other donors' samples. CDR3 in DNA: TGTGCCAGCAGTTACGACTGGACCGGGGAGCTGTTTTTT. Residues: CASSYDWTGELFF.